The T cell receptor beta chain described here comes from a study of cytomegalovirus exposure and HLA in healthy donors. About the study: Prior work identified 120 million or so unique TCR beta sequences in 150 million to 200 million T cells.

Findings of the study overall: Despite most TCR sequences being rare, some public TCRs occurred in many donors.

About this clone itself: The antigen is not known.

The V gene's germline CDR1 is SGHTA and CDR2 FQGNSA. The V end was cut by 2 bases, the J end by 0 bases, with 8 bases between. This CDR3 comprises 14 residues. In the PCR, 60 Vbeta and 13 Jbeta primers were used. In the source study's methods: In a later analysis, around 11 million of some 80 million unique beta chains occurred in at least two donors. Libraries were prepared by immunoSEQ multiplex PCR; TCRdb keeps only in-frame clonotypes and omits some of them. That table furnishes V, J and clone size, whereas the DNA furnished D and trimming. The sample carries 35,000 to 45,000 clones, around half recorded once.

The V call is TRBV7-2, the J call TRBJ2-7; D gene ambiguous. This clonotype was obtained from a human donor in good health. The source material was PBMCs. CDR3: CASSLTGPSYEQYF. The CDR3, as DNA: TGTGCCAGCAGCTTAACGGGTCCCTCCTACGAGCAGTACTTC.